This entry lists 17 T cell receptor beta chains sequenced from one sample in a study of blood T cell repertoires in COVID-19. TCRdb's copy holds only in-frame clones and misses some; the assay was immunoSEQ multiplex PCR. The data hold around 97,000 clones, with 87% observed a single time. Material: peripheral blood. Every receptor here comes from a man in his fifties or sixties in a cohort sampled during active COVID-19.

The V call is TRBV19, the J call TRBJ2-1; TRBD1 might be the D (5 bases). V was trimmed by 3 bases and J by 8 bases, leaving 11 bases between them. CDR1 is LNHDA, CDR2 SQIVND, per germline (reference sequence). This CDR3 region has 13 residues. The CDR3 is CASSMGQGDEQFF. The CDR3 DNA sequence: TGTGCCAGTAGTATGGGTCAGGGTGATGAGCAGTTCTTC.

To note about this clone: One junction end disagrees with the germline gene, perhaps due to a read error. This chain links TRBV5-8 with TRBJ1-4, with 8 bases identical to TRBD1. Per the germline V gene, CDR1 is SGHTS and CDR2 is YDEGEE. The CDR3 length is 11 residues. CDR3 in amino acids: CASSLHRGVGF. The CDR3 DNA sequence: TGTGCCAGCAGCTTACACAGGGGGGTCGGTTTT.

This clone was seen a few times. Other DNA variants within this sample encode the same CDR3. The chain is built from TRBV6-5 and TRBJ1-1; D is possibly TRBD1 (5 bases). CDR1 MNHEY and CDR2 SVGAGI come from the germline V gene. There are 13 residues in the CDR3. V gave up 6 bases and J gave up 1 base, with 9 bases separating them. CDR3 sequence: CASRRQGNTEAFF. Here the CDR3 DNA reads TGTGCCAGCAGACGCCAGGGGAACACTGAAGCTTTCTTT.

J is TRBJ2-7 and V is TRBV10-3; TRBD2 agrees at 10 bases. The V and J ends lost 4 bases and 4 bases, in that order; junction bases with no gene match: 4. The CDR3 is 14 residues long. Germline V CDR1 and CDR2: ENHRY, SYGVKD. The CDR3 here is CAISGSGGVYEQYV. The DNA of the CDR3 is TGTGCCATCAGTGGGAGCGGGGGGGTTTACGAGCAGTACGTC.

This clone was detected only a few times. The CDR3 loop is CASSEAGQGTPPYNEQFF. The DNA of the CDR3 is TGTGCCAGCAGTGAAGCCGGACAGGGAACGCCGCCCTACAATGAGCAGTTCTTC. The V and J genes are TRBV6-1 and TRBJ2-1; TRBD1 matches 8 bases. The length of the CDR3 is 18 residues. Germline trimming cut 0 bases from V and 2 bases from J; bases unmatched to any gene: 9. Germline lookup yields CDR1 MNHNS and CDR2 SASEGT.

The chain couples TRBV5-1 to TRBJ2-5, with D tentatively TRBD1 (5 bases). V gave up 0 bases and J gave up 2 bases, with 14 bases separating them. The CDR3 length is 16 residues. Germline CDR1 SGHRS, CDR2 YFSETQ. The CDR3 sequence: CASSLGATANQETQYF. For the CDR3, the DNA is TGCGCCAGCAGCTTGGGGGCGACAGCTAATCAAGAGACCCAGTACTTC.

The table lists this clone with a few counts. The chain combines TRBV5-1 with TRBJ2-2; 9 nucleotides agree with TRBD2. CDR1 and CDR2 (germline): SGHRS, YFSETQ. There are 17 residues in the CDR3. V lost 0 bases to trimming and J lost 7 bases; unmatched junction nucleotides: 10. The DNA of the CDR3 is TGCGCCAGCAGCTTGGAGGTGGCTAGCGGGGACGGCGGGGAGCTGTTTTTT. Translated: CASSLEVASGDGGELFF.

This rearrangement joins TRBV6-5 to TRBJ2-5; 7 positions agree with TRBD1. V dropped 4 bases and J dropped 4; count of bases not matched to a gene: 9. There are 15 residues in the CDR3. Germline V gene lookup returns CDR1 MNHEY and CDR2 SVGAGI. The CDR3 protein is CASSLNRGVRETQYF. The CDR3 DNA follows: TGTGCCAGCAGTTTAAACAGGGGAGTAAGAGAGACCCAGTACTTC.

The chain is built from TRBV19 and TRBJ1-6; 7 bases align to TRBD1. The J segment lost 6 bases and the V segment lost 7 bases, leaving 9 bases of the junction unmatched. This CDR3 region has 15 residues. Germline CDR1 is LNHDA and CDR2 is SQIVND (reference sequence). The DNA of the CDR3 is TGTGCCAGTACAACAGGGGCGGTGGGTAATTCACCCCTCCACTTT. It yields the protein CASTTGAVGNSPLHF.

This rearrangement joins TRBV5-8 to TRBJ2-5, with 7 nucleotides matching TRBD1. V dropped 1 base and J dropped 1; count of bases not matched to a gene: 4. The CDR3 has 15 residues. Germline-derived CDR1 and CDR2 are SGHTS and YDEGEE. This chain's CDR3 is CASSLWTGGQETQYF. CDR3 DNA sequence: TGTGCCAGCAGCTTGTGGACAGGCGGCCAAGAGACCCAGTACTTC.

A few counts support this clone. The chain couples TRBV5-6 to TRBJ2-3; TRBD2 agrees at 9 bases. CDR1 and CDR2 (germline): SGHDT, YYEEEE. The J segment lost 3 bases and the V segment lost 3 bases, leaving 5 bases of the junction unmatched. The CDR3 extends over 15 amino acids. In DNA, the CDR3 is TGTGCCAGCAGCTCGGCGGGGGGGCTTACAGATACGCAGTATTTT. Translating gives CASSSAGGLTDTQYF.

The chain joins TRBV11-3 to TRBJ2-2, with D possibly being TRBD1 (5 bases). The CDR3 length is 14 residues. Looked up from germline, CDR1 is SGHNT and CDR2 is YENEEA. The ends were cut back, 3 bases at V and 5 bases at J, with 10 bases in the middle. The CDR3 DNA reads as TGTGCCAGCAGCTTCGGTACAGGTACCGGGGAGCTGTTTTTT. Translating it yields CASSFGTGTGELFF.

This clone was observed a single time. The V gene is TRBV7-8, the J gene TRBJ2-3; 11 positions match TRBD1. Per the germline V gene, CDR1 is SGHVS and CDR2 is FQNEAQ. The CDR3 loop spans 16 amino acids. After removal of 2 bases from V and 6 bases from J, the junction contained 7 bases not matched to a gene. The CDR3 region is CASSLLGQGARDTQYF. The CDR3 nucleotides read TGTGCCAGCAGCTTACTCGGACAGGGGGCGCGGGATACGCAGTATTTT. The full variable domain, its missing parts supplied by reference TRBV7-8 and TRBJ2-3, is GAGVSQSPRYKVAKRGQDVALRCDPISGHVSLFWYQQALGQGPEFLTYFQNEAQLDKSGLPSDRFFAERPEGSVSTLKIQRTQQEDSAVYLCASSLLGQGARDTQYFGPGTRLTVL.

The gene calls are TRBV11-3 and TRBJ2-1; 7 bases map to TRBD2. This CDR3 region has 15 residues. CDR1 is SGHNT and CDR2 is YENEEA in the germline V gene. V shed 1 base, J shed 4 bases, and the junction held 4 bases outside the gene matches. CDR3 sequence: CASSLAGLKYNEQFF. Here the CDR3 DNA reads TGTGCCAGCAGCTTAGCGGGACTAAAGTACAATGAGCAGTTCTTC.

CDR3 in amino acids: CASSLPAGGGEKLFF. The CDR3 DNA reads as TGTGCCAGTAGCCTACCCGCGGGCGGCGGTGAAAAACTGTTTTTT. The rearrangement uses TRBV19 and TRBJ1-4; no firm D call. The CDR3 consists of 15 residues. V gave up 6 bases and J gave up 7 bases, with 18 bases separating them. CDR1 and CDR2 (germline): LNHDA, SQIVND (reference sequence).

J is TRBJ2-3 and V is TRBV24-1; D is ambiguous. Per germline, CDR1 KGHDR and CDR2 SFDVKD. Deletions cut 7 bases from V and 0 bases from J, with 7 bases between. This CDR3 is 13 amino acids long. CDR3 sequence: CATRHSSTDTQYF. CDR3 nucleotide sequence: TGTGCCACCAGGCACTCTAGCACAGATACGCAGTATTTT.

The chain has TRBV18 and TRBJ1-1; 7 positions match TRBD1. There are 13 residues in the CDR3. CDR1 and CDR2 from the germline V gene are KGHSH and LQKENI. The V segment lost 2 bases and the J segment 7 bases; nucleotides outside the gene matches: 4. Here the CDR3 reads CASSPTSGGEAFF. CDR3 DNA: TGTGCCAGCTCACCAACGTCAGGGGGTGAAGCTTTCTTT.